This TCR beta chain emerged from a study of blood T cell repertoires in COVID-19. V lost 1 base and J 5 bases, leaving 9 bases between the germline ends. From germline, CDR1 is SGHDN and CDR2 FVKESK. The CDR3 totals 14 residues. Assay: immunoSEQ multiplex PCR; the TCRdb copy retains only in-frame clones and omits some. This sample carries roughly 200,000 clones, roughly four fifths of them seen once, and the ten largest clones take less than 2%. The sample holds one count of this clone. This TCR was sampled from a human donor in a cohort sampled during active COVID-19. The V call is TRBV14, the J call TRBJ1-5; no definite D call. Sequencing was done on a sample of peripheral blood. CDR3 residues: CASSQGQRDQPQHF. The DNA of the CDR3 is TGTGCCAGCAGCCAAGGGCAGCGGGATCAGCCCCAGCATTTT.